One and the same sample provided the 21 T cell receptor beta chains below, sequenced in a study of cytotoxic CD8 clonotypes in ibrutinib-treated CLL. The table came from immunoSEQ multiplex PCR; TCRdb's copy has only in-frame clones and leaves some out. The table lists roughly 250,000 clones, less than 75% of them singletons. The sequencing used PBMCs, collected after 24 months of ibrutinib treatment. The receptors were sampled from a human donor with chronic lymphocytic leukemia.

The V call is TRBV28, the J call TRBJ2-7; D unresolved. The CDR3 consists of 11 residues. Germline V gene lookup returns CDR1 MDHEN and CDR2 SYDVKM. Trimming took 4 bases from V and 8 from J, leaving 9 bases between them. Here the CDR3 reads CASSSYTKQYF. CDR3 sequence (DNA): TGTGCCAGCAGTTCTTACACGAAGCAGTACTTC.

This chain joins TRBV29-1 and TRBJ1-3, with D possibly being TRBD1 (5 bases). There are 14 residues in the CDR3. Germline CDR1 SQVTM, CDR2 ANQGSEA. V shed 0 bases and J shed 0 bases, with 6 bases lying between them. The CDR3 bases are TGCAGCGTTGAAGAACAGGTCTCTGGAAACACCATATATTTT. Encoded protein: CSVEEQVSGNTIYF.

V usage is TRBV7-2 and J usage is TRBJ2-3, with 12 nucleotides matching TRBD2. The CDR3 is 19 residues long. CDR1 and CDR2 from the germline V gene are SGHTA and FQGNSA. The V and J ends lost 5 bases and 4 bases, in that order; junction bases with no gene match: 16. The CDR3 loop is CASSQTPYDLAGGADTQYF. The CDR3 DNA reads TGTGCCAGCAGCCAAACCCCGTATGATCTAGCGGGAGGGGCAGATACGCAGTATTTT.

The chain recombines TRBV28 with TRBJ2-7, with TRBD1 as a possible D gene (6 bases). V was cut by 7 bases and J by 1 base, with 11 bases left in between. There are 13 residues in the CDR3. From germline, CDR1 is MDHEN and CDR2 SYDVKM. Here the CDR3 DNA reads TGTGCCAGCATAACCCAGGGGTCCTACGAGCAGTACTTC. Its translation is CASITQGSYEQYF. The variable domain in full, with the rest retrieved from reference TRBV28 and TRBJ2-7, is DVKVTQSSRYLVKRTGEKVFLECVQDMDHENMFWYRQDPGLGLRLIYFSYDVKMKEKGDIPEGYSVSREKKERFSLILESASTNQTSMYLCASITQGSYEQYFGPGTRLTVT.

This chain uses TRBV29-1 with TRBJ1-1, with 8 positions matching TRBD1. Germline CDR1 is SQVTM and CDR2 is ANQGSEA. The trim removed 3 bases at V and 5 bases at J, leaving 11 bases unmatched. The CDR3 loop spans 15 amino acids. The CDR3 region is CSVDKDRARGTEAFF. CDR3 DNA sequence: TGCAGCGTTGATAAGGACAGGGCGCGGGGAACTGAAGCTTTCTTT.

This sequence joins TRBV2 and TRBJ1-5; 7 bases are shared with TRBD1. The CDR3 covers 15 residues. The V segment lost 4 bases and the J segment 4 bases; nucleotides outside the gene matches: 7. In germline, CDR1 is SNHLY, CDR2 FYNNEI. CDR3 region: CASSVETGRNQPQHF. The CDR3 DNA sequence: TGTGCCAGCAGTGTGGAGACAGGGAGGAATCAGCCCCAGCATTTT.

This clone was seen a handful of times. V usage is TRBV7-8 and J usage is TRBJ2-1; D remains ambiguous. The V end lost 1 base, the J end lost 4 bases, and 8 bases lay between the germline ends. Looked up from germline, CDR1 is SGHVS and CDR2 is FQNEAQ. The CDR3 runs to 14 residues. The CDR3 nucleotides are TGTGCCAGCAGCTTAGGGGCGGAGTACAATGAGCAGTTCTTC. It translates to CASSLGAEYNEQFF.

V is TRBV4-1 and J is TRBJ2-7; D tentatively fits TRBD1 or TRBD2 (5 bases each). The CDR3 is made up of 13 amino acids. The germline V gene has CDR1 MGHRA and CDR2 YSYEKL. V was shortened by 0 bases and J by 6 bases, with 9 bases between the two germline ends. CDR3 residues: CASSQERGVEQYF. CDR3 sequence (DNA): TGCGCCAGCAGCCAAGAAAGGGGAGTCGAGCAGTACTTC.

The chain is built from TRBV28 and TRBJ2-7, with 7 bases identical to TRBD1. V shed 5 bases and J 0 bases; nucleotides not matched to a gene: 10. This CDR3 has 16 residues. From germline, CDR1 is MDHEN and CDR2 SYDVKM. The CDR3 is CASSPGQEHNSYEQYF. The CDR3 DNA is TGTGCCAGCAGTCCTGGACAGGAACATAACTCCTACGAGCAGTACTTC.

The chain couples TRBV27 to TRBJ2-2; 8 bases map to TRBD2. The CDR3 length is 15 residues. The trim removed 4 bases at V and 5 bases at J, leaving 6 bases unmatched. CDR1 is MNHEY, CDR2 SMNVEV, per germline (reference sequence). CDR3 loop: CASSWVSGTTGELFF. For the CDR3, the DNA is TGTGCCAGCAGTTGGGTTAGCGGGACGACCGGGGAGCTGTTTTTT.

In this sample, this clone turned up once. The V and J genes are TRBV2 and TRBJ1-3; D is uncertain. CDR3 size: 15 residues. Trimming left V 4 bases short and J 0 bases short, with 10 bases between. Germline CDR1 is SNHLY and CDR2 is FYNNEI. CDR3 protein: CASSAGPSSGNTIYF. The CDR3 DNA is TGTGCCAGCAGTGCCGGCCCGAGCTCTGGAAACACCATATATTTT.

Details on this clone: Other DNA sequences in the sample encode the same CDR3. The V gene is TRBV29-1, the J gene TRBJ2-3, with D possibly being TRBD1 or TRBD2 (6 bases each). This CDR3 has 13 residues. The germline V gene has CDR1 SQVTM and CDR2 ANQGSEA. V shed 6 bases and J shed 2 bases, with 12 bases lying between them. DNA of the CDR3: TGCAGCGTAGGGGGGCGGTTCACAGATACGCAGTATTTT. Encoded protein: CSVGGRFTDTQYF.

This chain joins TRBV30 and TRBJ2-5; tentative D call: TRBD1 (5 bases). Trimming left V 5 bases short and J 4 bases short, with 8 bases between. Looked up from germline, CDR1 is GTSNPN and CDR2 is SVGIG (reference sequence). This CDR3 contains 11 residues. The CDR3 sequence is CAWGASETQYF. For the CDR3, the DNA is TGTGCCTGGGGGGCTTCAGAGACCCAGTACTTC.

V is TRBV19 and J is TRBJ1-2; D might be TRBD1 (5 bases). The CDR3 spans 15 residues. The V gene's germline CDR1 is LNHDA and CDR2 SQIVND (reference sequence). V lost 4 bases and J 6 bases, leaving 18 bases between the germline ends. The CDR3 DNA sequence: TGTGCCAGTAGTAATTTTAACCCAGGGTTGGATGGCTACACCTTC. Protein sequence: CASSNFNPGLDGYTF.

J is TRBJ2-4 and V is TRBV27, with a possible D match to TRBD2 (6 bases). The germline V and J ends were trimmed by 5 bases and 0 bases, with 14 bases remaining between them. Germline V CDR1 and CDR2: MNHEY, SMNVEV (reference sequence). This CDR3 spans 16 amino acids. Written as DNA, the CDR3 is TGTGCCAGCAGTGCATCTAGCGTTCTAGCCAAAAACATTCAGTACTTC. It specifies CASSASSVLAKNIQYF.

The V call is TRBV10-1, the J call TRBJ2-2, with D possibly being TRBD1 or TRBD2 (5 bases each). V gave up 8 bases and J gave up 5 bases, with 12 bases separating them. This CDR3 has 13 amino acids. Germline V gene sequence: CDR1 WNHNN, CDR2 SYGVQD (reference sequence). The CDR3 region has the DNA TGCGCCAGCCTTGGGGGATCGACCGGGGAGCTGTTTTTT. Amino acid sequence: CASLGGSTGELFF.

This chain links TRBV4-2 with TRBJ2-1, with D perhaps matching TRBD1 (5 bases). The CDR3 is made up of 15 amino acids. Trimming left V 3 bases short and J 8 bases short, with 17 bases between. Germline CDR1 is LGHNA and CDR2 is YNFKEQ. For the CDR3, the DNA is TGTGCCAGCAGCCACATCGTGGGGCCTGGATATGAGCAGTTCTTC. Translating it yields CASSHIVGPGYEQFF.

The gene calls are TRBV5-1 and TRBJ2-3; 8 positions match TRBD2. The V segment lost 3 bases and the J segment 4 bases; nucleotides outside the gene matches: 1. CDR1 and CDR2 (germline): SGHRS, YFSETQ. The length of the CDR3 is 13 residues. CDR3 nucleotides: TGCGCCAGCAGCTATAGCGGGGCAGATACGCAGTATTTT. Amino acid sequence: CASSYSGADTQYF.

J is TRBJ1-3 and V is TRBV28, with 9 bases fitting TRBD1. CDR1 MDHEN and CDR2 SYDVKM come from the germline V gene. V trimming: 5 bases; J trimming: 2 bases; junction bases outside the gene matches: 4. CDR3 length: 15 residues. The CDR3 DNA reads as TGTGCCAGCAGTCCCCGGGACAGGGCTGGAAACACCATATATTTT. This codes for CASSPRDRAGNTIYF. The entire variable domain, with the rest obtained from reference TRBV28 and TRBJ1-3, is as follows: DVKVTQSSRYLVKRTGEKVFLECVQDMDHENMFWYRQDPGLGLRLIYFSYDVKMKEKGDIPEGYSVSREKKERFSLILESASTNQTSMYLCASSPRDRAGNTIYFGEGSWLTVV.

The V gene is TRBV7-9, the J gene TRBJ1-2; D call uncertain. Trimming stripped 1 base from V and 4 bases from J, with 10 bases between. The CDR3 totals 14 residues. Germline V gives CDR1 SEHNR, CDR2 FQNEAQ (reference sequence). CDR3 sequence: CASSLVGESYGYTF. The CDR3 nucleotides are TGTGCCAGCAGCTTAGTTGGGGAAAGCTATGGCTACACCTTC.

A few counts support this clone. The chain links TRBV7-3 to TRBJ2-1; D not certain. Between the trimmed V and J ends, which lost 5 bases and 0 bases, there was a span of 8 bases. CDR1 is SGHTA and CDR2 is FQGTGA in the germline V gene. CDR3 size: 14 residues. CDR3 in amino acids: CASSPSGSYNEQFF. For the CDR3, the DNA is TGTGCCAGCAGCCCCTCGGGCTCCTACAATGAGCAGTTCTTC. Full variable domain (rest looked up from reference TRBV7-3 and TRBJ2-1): GAGVSQTPSNKVTEKGKYVELRCDPISGHTALYWYRQSLGQGPEFLIYFQGTGAADDSGLPNDRFFAVRPEGSVSTLKIQRTERGDSAVYLCASSPSGSYNEQFFGPGTRLTVL.